One sample yielded the 24 T cell receptor beta chains listed below, sequenced in a study of shared clonotypes between healthy human individuals. The repertoire was sequenced with immunoSEQ multiplex PCR; TCRdb's copy has only in-frame clones and lacks some. The data show some 450,000 clones, approximately 71% seen once. The sequenced sample consisted of PBMCs. These receptors were collected from a woman in her thirties or forties in good health. Some clones in this sample may be carry-over from other donors' samples.

This clone is categorized as medium-sized. Other DNA sequences within the sample encode an identical CDR3. The chain carries TRBV11-2 and TRBJ2-7; D is uncertain. CDR3 length equals 13 residues. Trimming shortened V by 1 base and J by 3 bases, and 7 bases separated the two germline ends. The germline V gene encodes CDR1 SGHAT and CDR2 FQNNGV. CDR3 in amino acids: CASSLGDGYEQYF. For the CDR3, the DNA is TGTGCCAGCAGCTTAGGTGATGGCTACGAGCAGTACTTC. Full variable domain (rest looked up from reference TRBV11-2 and TRBJ2-7): EAGVAQSPRYKIIEKRQSVAFWCNPISGHATLYWYQQILGQGPKLLIQFQNNGVVDDSQLPKDRFSAERLKGVDSTLKIQPAKLEDSAVYLCASSLGDGYEQYFGPGTRLTVT.

This clone was counted once. The chain is built from TRBV18 and TRBJ2-7; 11 bases align to TRBD2. The V and J ends lost 1 base and 6 bases, in that order; junction bases with no gene match: 11. The CDR3 spans 17 residues. CDR1 is KGHSH and CDR2 is LQKENI in the germline V gene. The CDR3 spells CASSPLRMTSGMSEQYF. The CDR3 DNA reads TGTGCCAGCTCACCACTTCGGATGACTAGCGGGATGTCCGAGCAGTACTTC.

This clone was recorded a few times. The chain recombines TRBV29-1 with TRBJ2-2, with D possibly TRBD2 on 6 matching bases. Germline CDR1 reads SQVTM; CDR2 reads ANQGSEA. V gave up 5 bases and J gave up 4 bases, with 14 bases separating them. The CDR3 sequence is 14 residues long. CDR3 coding DNA: TGCAGCGTTACCCTAGCGTGGACCACCGGGGAGCTGTTTTTT. This translates into CSVTLAWTTGELFF.

This rearrangement joins TRBV6-4 to TRBJ2-1; 11 bases agree with TRBD2. The CDR3 is made up of 16 amino acids. Per the germline V gene, CDR1 is MRHNA and CDR2 is SNTAGT. J gave up 4 bases and V 4 bases, and 6 bases lay outside the gene matches. CDR3 loop: CASSAQIAGGYNEQFF. Written as DNA, the CDR3 is TGTGCCAGCAGTGCCCAGATAGCGGGAGGGTACAATGAGCAGTTCTTC.

J is TRBJ2-2 and V is TRBV9; D ambiguous. Germline V gene sequence: CDR1 SGDLS, CDR2 YYNGEE. This CDR3 comprises 14 residues. Trimming left V 6 bases short and J 4 bases short, with 13 bases between. The CDR3 region has the DNA TGTGCCAGCAACAAACGGTTGAGCACCGGGGAGCTGTTTTTT. It yields the protein CASNKRLSTGELFF.

This sequence joins TRBV18 and TRBJ1-1; no clear D gene. CDR1 and CDR2 (germline): KGHSH, LQKENI. This CDR3 is built from 19 residues. Trimming cost V 0 bases and J 4 bases, with 24 bases left between them. Here the CDR3 DNA reads TGTGCCAGCTCACCACCTGGTTCCCAGGTTGGACGAGATGGCACTGAAGCTTTCTTT. This encodes CASSPPGSQVGRDGTEAFF.

The rearrangement uses TRBV7-2 and TRBJ2-1; no definite D call. Germline CDR1 and CDR2: SGHTA and FQGNSA. Between the trimmed V and J ends, which lost 5 bases and 7 bases, there was a span of 15 bases. The CDR3 extends over 14 amino acids. CDR3 in amino acids: CASSGDIIKNEQFF. In nucleotides, the CDR3 is TGTGCCAGCAGCGGCGACATTATTAAGAATGAGCAGTTCTTC. The variable domain in full, with the rest retrieved from reference TRBV7-2 and TRBJ2-1, is GAGVSQSPSNKVTEKGKDVELRCDPISGHTALYWYRQSLGQGLEFLIYFQGNSAPDKSGLPSDRFSAERTGGSVSTLTIQRTQQEDSAVYLCASSGDIIKNEQFFGPGTRLTVL.

The chain employs TRBV6-1 and TRBJ2-5; D uncertain. With 7 bases removed from V and 2 bases from J, the gap between germline ends came to 5 bases. The germline V gene has CDR1 MNHNS and CDR2 SASEGT. The CDR3 extends over 11 amino acids. CDR3 sequence (DNA): TGTGCCAGCAAGGGTCAAGAGACCCAGTACTTC. It yields the protein CASKGQETQYF.

As to this clone: A read error may explain this, as a much larger clone is one base away. Other DNA sequences from this sample encode an identical CDR3 as well. For the CDR3, the DNA is TGTGCCAGCAGTCTGGTGCGGACTGAAGCTTTCTTT. Encoded protein: CASSLVRTEAFF. The rearrangement links TRBV28 to TRBJ1-1; the D is unclear. V was shortened by 5 bases and J by 5 bases, with 9 bases between the two germline ends. Germline CDR1 and CDR2: MDHEN and SYDVKM. CDR3 size: 12 residues.

This clone has more than one count but fewer than ten. The sample carries other DNA sequences with the same CDR3. The rearrangement joins TRBV1 to TRBJ2-5; the table calls TRBD2, which could not be checked here. TRBV1 is flagged as a pseudogene. The CDR3 is 16 residues long. The CDR3 reads CTSSQGWREEQETQYF. The DNA of the CDR3 is TGCACCAGCAGCCAAGGATGGCGGGAGGAGCAAGAGACCCAGTACTTC.

The V and J genes are TRBV30 and TRBJ2-5; no definite D call. V was cut by 4 bases and J by 2 bases, with 11 bases left in between. The CDR3 is 13 amino acids. CDR1 is GTSNPN, CDR2 SVGIG, per germline (reference sequence). The CDR3 DNA is TGTGCCTGGAAATGGAGCGATCAAGAGACCCAGTACTTC. This encodes CAWKWSDQETQYF.

As concerns this clone: With a far larger clone one base away, a read error is the likely cause. In the same sample, other DNA sequences code for this CDR3. This sequence joins TRBV6-5 and TRBJ2-5; possible D gene TRBD1, 6 bases. The CDR3 covers 14 residues. In germline, CDR1 is MNHEY, CDR2 SVGAGI. Trimming removed 7 bases at V and 2 bases at J, with 14 bases between. CDR3 DNA sequence: TGTGCCAGCAAACGACCGACAGGTCAAGAGACCCAGTACTTC. Amino acids: CASKRPTGQETQYF.

This chain joins TRBV5-3 and TRBJ1-1, with D tentatively TRBD1 (5 bases). TRBV5-3 is labeled an ORF, and its function is uncertain. CDR3 length: 16 amino acids. Trimming took 4 bases from V and 4 from J, leaving 20 bases between them. The CDR3 bases are TGTGCCAGAAGCCTTCGACAGAAGTCGAGCGGCACTGAAGCTTTCTTT. Translated: CARSLRQKSSGTEAFF.

The V and J genes are TRBV7-8 and TRBJ1-2; D might be TRBD1 (6 bases). This CDR3 comprises 16 residues. Trimming shortened V by 0 bases and J by 2 bases, and 13 bases separated the two germline ends. Germline loops: CDR1 SGHVS, CDR2 FQNEAQ. The CDR3 bases are TGTGCCAGCAGCTTAGCGGGGACACGATCAAACTATGGCTACACCTTC. Translated: CASSLAGTRSNYGYTF. The variable domain in full, with the rest retrieved from reference TRBV7-8 and TRBJ1-2, is GAGVSQSPRYKVAKRGQDVALRCDPISGHVSLFWYQQALGQGPEFLTYFQNEAQLDKSGLPSDRFFAERPEGSVSTLKIQRTQQEDSAVYLCASSLAGTRSNYGYTFGSGTRLTVV.

Remarks on this clone: A far larger clone is off by one base, so a read error is likely. V usage is TRBV11-2 and J usage is TRBJ1-1; D not certain. The germline gives CDR1 SGHAT, CDR2 FQNNGV. The CDR3 spans 16 residues. As DNA, the CDR3 is TGTGCCAGCAGCTTAGCCGCCGGACTCACCGGGCCTGAAGCTTCCTTT. It specifies CASSLAAGLTGPEASF.

This clone has only a few counts. The gene calls are TRBV7-2 and TRBJ1-4; tentatively, D is TRBD1 (5 bases). The CDR3 covers 14 residues. The V end lost 3 bases, the J end lost 6 bases, and 11 bases lay between the germline ends. The germline V gene encodes CDR1 SGHTA and CDR2 FQGNSA. The CDR3 sequence: CASSLGPNDEKLFF. The CDR3 DNA reads TGTGCCAGCAGCTTGGGACCGAACGATGAAAAACTGTTTTTT.

In the case of this clone: Germline and junction disagree at one end, which may indicate a read error. The chain joins TRBV6-6 to TRBJ1-5, with 8 bases fitting TRBD1. This CDR3 has 16 amino acids. Germline CDR1 reads MNHNY; CDR2 reads SVGAGI (reference sequence). The CDR3 sequence is CASSHTGQGSYQPQHF. The CDR3 DNA follows: TGTGCCAGCAGCCACACCGGACAGGGTAGCTATCAGCCCCAGCATTTT.

In its sample, this clone was seen a few times. The chain has TRBV7-6 and TRBJ2-7; D is undetermined. V dropped 5 bases and J dropped 0 bases, with 11 bases sitting between them. The CDR3 spans 14 residues. The germline V gene encodes CDR1 SGHVS and CDR2 FNYEAQ. CDR3 sequence reads: CASSHGLRSYEQYF. CDR3 coding DNA: TGTGCCAGCAGCCACGGGTTGCGCTCCTACGAGCAGTACTTC. The variable domain in full, completed from reference TRBV7-6 and TRBJ2-7, reads GAGVSQSPRYKVTKRGQDVALRCDPISGHVSLYWYRQALGQGPEFLTYFNYEAQQDKSGLPNDRFSAERPEGSISTLTIQRTEQRDSAMYRCASSHGLRSYEQYFGPGTRLTVT.

This clone has just one count. V and J are TRBV29-1 and TRBJ2-3; D possibly corresponds to TRBD2 (5 bases). V lost 7 bases and J lost 1, with 15 bases in between. The CDR3 totals 14 residues. CDR1 is SQVTM, CDR2 ANQGSEA, per germline. The CDR3 is CSAAGLVGTDTQYF. In DNA form, the CDR3 reads TGCAGCGCGGCGGGTCTTGTTGGCACAGATACGCAGTATTTT.

This chain uses TRBV30 with TRBJ1-4, with D tentatively TRBD1 (6 bases). Deletions cut 4 bases from V and 3 bases from J, with 12 bases between. This CDR3 is 14 amino acids long. Germline V lookup: CDR1 GTSNPN, CDR2 SVGIG (reference sequence). CDR3 in amino acids: CAWTQGLANEKLFF. The DNA for the CDR3 is TGTGCCTGGACCCAGGGGCTGGCTAATGAAAAACTGTTTTTT.

The count of this clone is one. It is likely a read error: a sequence one base away is far more abundant. Additional DNA sequences in this sample encode the identical CDR3. CDR3 residues: CAWRSRGANIQYF. CDR3 nucleotides: TGTGCCTGGAGAAGCCGAGGCGCTAACATTCAGTACTTC. The chain joins TRBV30 to TRBJ2-4; D is undetermined. Per the germline V gene, CDR1 is GTSNPN and CDR2 is SVGIG (reference sequence). The V end lost 3 bases, the J end lost 7 bases, and 13 bases lay between the germline ends. This CDR3 comprises 13 residues.

The gene calls are TRBV19 and TRBJ1-4; 9 nucleotides align to TRBD1. The CDR3 has 15 amino acids. With V trimmed by 4 bases and J by 7 bases, 7 bases remained unmatched. Germline V lookup: CDR1 LNHDA, CDR2 SQIVND (reference sequence). DNA for the CDR3: TGTGCCAGTAGTACCCTACAGGGGGCGGGTGAAAAACTGTTTTTT. It specifies CASSTLQGAGEKLFF.

V usage is TRBV28 and J usage is TRBJ2-7, with TRBD1 identical over 9 bases. The trim removed 7 bases at V and 12 bases at J, leaving 13 bases unmatched. The CDR3 is made up of 13 amino acids. Germline V gene lookup returns CDR1 MDHEN and CDR2 SYDVKM. The CDR3 DNA reads TGTGCCAGCACCACGCCGGGTGGGACAGGGTGGTACTTC. Its translation is CASTTPGGTGWYF. Drawing the rest from reference TRBV28 and TRBJ2-7, the complete variable domain is DVKVTQSSRYLVKRTGEKVFLECVQDMDHENMFWYRQDPGLGLRLIYFSYDVKMKEKGDIPEGYSVSREKKERFSLILESASTNQTSMYLCASTTPGGTGWYFGPGTRLTVT.

A few counts support this clone. The chain joins TRBV7-8 to TRBJ2-5, with 10 bases that match TRBD2. V lost 2 bases to trimming and J lost 12 bases; unmatched junction nucleotides: 21. Germline assignment: CDR1 SGHVS and CDR2 FQNEAQ. CDR3 length: 18 residues. In nucleotides, the CDR3 is TGTGCCAGCAGCTTATTTTCTAGCGGGAGCCCCTGGGCGGGAGACAAGTACTTC. Protein: CASSLFSSGSPWAGDKYF.